This is a list of T cell receptor beta chains from one sample in a study of memory CD4+ T cells and cytomegalovirus serostatus. Clones were sequenced by immunoSEQ multiplex PCR, and TCRdb holds only the in-frame ones, with some missing. The table includes nearly 50,000 clones, around 80% detected once. What was sequenced was memory CD4+ T cells from blood. Receptor source: an adult in good health and CMV-seronegative. The CDR3 runs from the conserved cysteine through the conserved F or W. D genes are given only for firm matches. Clone sizes are given selectively: once, few, many, or a class where the clone is expanded.

V	D	J	size	DNA	CDR3
TRBV11-2	TRBD1	TRBJ2-1	.	TGTGCCAGCAGCTCAAGGGACAGGGGGAACAATGAGCAGTTCTTC	CASSSRDRGNNEQFF
TRBV5-1	TRBD2	TRBJ2-1	.	TGCGCCAGCAGCGACATGACTAGCGGGATTTACAATGAGCAGTTCTTC	CASSDMTSGIYNEQFF
TRBV2	.	TRBJ2-7	.	TGTGCCAGCAGGGAGATGTACGAGCAGTACTTC	CASREMYEQYF
TRBV29-1	.	TRBJ1-2	.	TGCAGCGTTGAGGGCTACACCTTC	CSVEGYTF
TRBV7-9	TRBD1	TRBJ1-4	many	TGTGCCAGCAGCCCGGGACAGGGGGCAACAACTGAAAAACTGTTTTTT	CASSPGQGATTEKLFF
TRBV6-1	.	TRBJ2-7	once	TGTGCCAGCAGGGCGACAGTATACGAGCAGTACTTC	CASRATVYEQYF
TRBV7-8	.	TRBJ1-4	.	TGTGCCAGCAGCTCACAAGCAACTAATGAAAAACTGTTTTTT	CASSSQATNEKLFF
TRBV19	.	TRBJ1-5	.	TGTGCCAGTAGTATTGAGGGGAATCAGCCCCAGCATTTT	CASSIEGNQPQHF
TRBV10-3	.	TRBJ2-1	.	TGTGCCATCAGTGAGCAGGCCTACAATGAGCAGTTCTTC	CAISEQAYNEQFF
TRBV6-1	.	TRBJ2-7	.	TGTGCCAGCAGTGAAGGTCCGTATTCCTCCTACGAGCAGTACTTC	CASSEGPYSSYEQYF
TRBV4-1	TRBD1	TRBJ2-7	.	TGCGCCAGCAGCCCACCGGGACAGAGCTACGAGCAGTACTTC	CASSPPGQSYEQYF
TRBV4-2	TRBD2	TRBJ2-4	few	TGTGCCAGCAGCCAAGAGGGGCGGGAGCAAAACATTCAGTACTTC	CASSQEGREQNIQYF
TRBV7-8	.	TRBJ1-2	.	TGTGCCAGCAGCTTATACGAACAGACTAACTATGGCTACACCTTC	CASSLYEQTNYGYTF
TRBV5-1	TRBD1	TRBJ1-1	.	TGCGCCAGCAGCTCCGGGACAGGGGGAGGAGGGACTGAAGCTTTCTTT	CASSSGTGGGGTEAFF
TRBV6-5	.	TRBJ1-2	.	TGTGCCAGCAGATTGACAGGTCTTTATGGCTACACCTTC	CASRLTGLYGYTF
TRBV23-1	.	TRBJ2-1	.	TGCGCCAGCAGTCGGGGCTCACTTTTAGGGTACAATGAGCAGTTCTTC	CASSRGSLLGYNEQFF
TRBV5-1	.	TRBJ2-7	.	TGCGCCAGCAGCTTGGATGGCAGGGAACCCTACGAGCAGTACTTC	CASSLDGREPYEQYF
TRBV7-8	TRBD2	TRBJ2-1	.	TGTGCCAGCAGCTTAGGACTAGCGGGGGTGAACAATGAGCAGTTCTTC	CASSLGLAGVNNEQFF
TRBV19	.	TRBJ1-2	.	TGTGCCAGTAGAACAGAGAACTATGGCTACACCTTC	CASRTENYGYTF
TRBV29-1	TRBD1	TRBJ1-1	medium-sized	TGCAGCGTTGAGAGGGACAGGGAGGCTTTCTTT	CSVERDREAFF
TRBV2	TRBD1	TRBJ2-4	.	TGTGCCAGCGCACGGGACAGCGTACTAGCCAAAAACATTCAGTACTTC	CASARDSVLAKNIQYF
TRBV14	.	TRBJ2-5	.	TGTGCCAGCAGCTACGGGGCCACCCAGTACTTC	CASSYGATQYF
TRBV11-2	TRBD2	TRBJ2-7	.	TGTGCCAGCAGCTTAGAACCCCTAGCGGGATCCTACGAGCAGTACTTC	CASSLEPLAGSYEQYF
TRBV11-2	TRBD2	TRBJ2-3	once	TGTGCCAGCAGCCTATGGACTAGCGGGAGGGCAGATACGCAGTATTTT	CASSLWTSGRADTQYF
TRBV5-4	.	TRBJ1-2	.	TGTGCCAGCAGCTTCAAGGTGGACTATGGCTACACCTTC	CASSFKVDYGYTF
TRBV5-1	.	TRBJ1-4	.	TGCGCCAGCAAGATGGGGGGGGATGAAAAACTGTTTTTT	CASKMGGDEKLFF
TRBV6-1	TRBD1	TRBJ1-2	.	TGTGCCAGCAGTAGCCGGGACAGAAACTATGGCTACACCTTC	CASSSRDRNYGYTF
TRBV5-4	.	TRBJ2-1	.	TGTGCCAGCAGCCTGACAGGTGGCCCCTACAATGAGCAGTTCTTC	CASSLTGGPYNEQFF
TRBV25-1	.	TRBJ2-2	.	TGTGCCAGCAGTGAAAGGCAGGGCGGAGGAGTCGGGGAGCTGTTTTTT	CASSERQGGGVGELFF
TRBV11-3	.	TRBJ2-5	.	TGTGCCAGCAGCACCGGGCCAATCGGGACCCAGTACTTC	CASSTGPIGTQYF
TRBV18	.	TRBJ2-6	few	TGTGCCAGCTCTAGTCAGGGGTCCGGCTCTGGGGCCAACGTCCTGACTTTC	CASSSQGSGSGANVLTF
TRBV25-1	.	TRBJ1-3	.	TGTGCCAGCAGTTTACAGGGATCTGGAAACACCATATATTTT	CASSLQGSGNTIYF
TRBV6-1	.	TRBJ1-1	.	TGTGCCAGCAGTACCTGGTCCAACACTGAAGCTTTCTTT	CASSTWSNTEAFF
TRBV25-1	.	TRBJ2-1	.	TGTGCCAGCAGTGAATCGGGAAGGGAATACAATGAGCAGTTCTTC	CASSESGREYNEQFF
TRBV30	.	TRBJ1-1	.	TGTGCCTGGAGTCCGGGGTCACGGGGGGTTTTCTTT	CAWSPGSRGVFF
TRBV9	.	TRBJ1-3	few	TGTGCCAGCAGCGCAGCGGGCTCTGGAAACACCATATATTTT	CASSAAGSGNTIYF
TRBV18	.	TRBJ1-2	.	TGTGCCAGCTCACCGGGCCCGGAAAACGACTATGGCTACACCTTC	CASSPGPENDYGYTF
TRBV4-1	TRBD2	TRBJ2-1	.	TGCGCCAGCAGCCAAGATCGCGGAATAGCGGGAGTCGATGAGCAGTTCTTC	CASSQDRGIAGVDEQFF
TRBV30	TRBD1	TRBJ1-2	few	TGTGCCTGGCTGACAGGGGGCGCGGGGGGCTACACCTTC	CAWLTGGAGGYTF
TRBV4-1	TRBD1	TRBJ2-1	.	TGCGCCAGCAGCCAACGTAGGACAGGGGGGGACAATGAGCAGTTCTTC	CASSQRRTGGDNEQFF
TRBV4-2	TRBD1	TRBJ1-6	.	TGTGCCAGCAGCCAGGGACAGGGGAGGGGCAATTCACCCCTCCACTTT	CASSQGQGRGNSPLHF
TRBV28	TRBD1	TRBJ2-2	.	TGTGCCAGCAGTTTAAGGTTGGGTCGGACAGGGGGCGCGGCCGGGGAGCTGTTTTTT	CASSLRLGRTGGAAGELFF
TRBV7-2	TRBD1	TRBJ2-7	.	TGTGCCAGCAGCTTGGCCGGTGTGGGACAGGGGGCGCGGACCTACGAGCAGTACTTC	CASSLAGVGQGARTYEQYF
TRBV29-1	.	TRBJ1-2	.	TGCAGCGTTGAAACAGCGAACTATGGCTACACCTTC	CSVETANYGYTF
TRBV25-1	.	TRBJ2-1	.	TGTGCCAGCAGTGAAATTGAGGATCGCTCCTACAATGAGCAGTTCTTC	CASSEIEDRSYNEQFF
TRBV10-3	TRBD1	TRBJ1-2	.	TGTGCCATCAGTGAGACCAAAGACAGGGGGCGCGGCTACACCTTC	CAISETKDRGRGYTF
TRBV2	TRBD2	TRBJ2-2	.	TGTGCCAGCACGAGGGGACTAGCGGGGGGCCACTACACCGGGGAGCTGTTTTTT	CASTRGLAGGHYTGELFF
TRBV6-5	.	TRBJ1-5	.	TGTGCCAGCAGTTACACACAGGGAAGCAATCAGCCCCAGCATTTT	CASSYTQGSNQPQHF
TRBV19	.	TRBJ2-7	once	TGTGCCAGTAGTATCGGAGTCACCTACGAGCAGTACTTC	CASSIGVTYEQYF
TRBV19	.	TRBJ2-7	.	TGTGCCAGTACCCCAAGGGGGGGGACCTACGAGCAGTACTTC	CASTPRGGTYEQYF
TRBV7-2	.	TRBJ2-7	.	TGTGCCAGCAGCTTTGGGGCGGACCTAACCTACGAGCAGTACTTC	CASSFGADLTYEQYF